This TCR beta chain was profiled in a study of blood T cell repertoires in COVID-19. Study overall: Sources were T cells, B-cell-depleted T cells, or PBMCs; the material itself was cDNA or gDNA.

In the authors' methods: Estimated nucleated cell counts came from reference gene primer amplification. Assay used: immunoSEQ multiplex PCR; TCRdb lists only in-frame clones, some missing. V and J calls and clone size are given by that table; D and trimming were obtained from the DNA. Of 200,000 or so clones listed, approximately 85% are singletons. Material: peripheral blood. The sequence was collected from a man aged 55 to 69 with acute or convalescent COVID-19.

CDR3 sequence reads: CATIHSSGNTIYF. The CDR3 nucleotides are TGTGCCACCATTCACAGCTCTGGAAACACCATATATTTT. The chain has TRBV6-5 and TRBJ1-3, with D unresolved. Germline V gene sequence: CDR1 MNHEY, CDR2 SVGAGI. V lost 10 bases and J 0 bases, leaving 10 bases between the germline ends. This CDR3 is built from 13 residues.